This record concerns one TCR beta chain sequence. These data are taken from a study of blood T cell repertoires in COVID-19. The CDR3 has 14 amino acids. Per the germline V gene, CDR1 is SGDLS and CDR2 is YYNGEE. Between the trimmed V and J ends, which lost 1 base and 4 bases, there was a span of 12 bases. The table came from immunoSEQ multiplex PCR; TCRdb's copy has only in-frame clones and leaves some out. The sample holds about 78,000 clones, more than 75% seen once. The sample consisted of peripheral blood. The chain is built from TRBV9 and TRBJ2-7; D is unclear. This clonotype was sampled from a woman aged 55-69 years with acute or convalescent COVID-19. The CDR3 sequence is CASSVSPRPYEQYF. CDR3 in DNA: TGTGCCAGCAGCGTATCACCCAGGCCTTACGAGCAGTACTTC.